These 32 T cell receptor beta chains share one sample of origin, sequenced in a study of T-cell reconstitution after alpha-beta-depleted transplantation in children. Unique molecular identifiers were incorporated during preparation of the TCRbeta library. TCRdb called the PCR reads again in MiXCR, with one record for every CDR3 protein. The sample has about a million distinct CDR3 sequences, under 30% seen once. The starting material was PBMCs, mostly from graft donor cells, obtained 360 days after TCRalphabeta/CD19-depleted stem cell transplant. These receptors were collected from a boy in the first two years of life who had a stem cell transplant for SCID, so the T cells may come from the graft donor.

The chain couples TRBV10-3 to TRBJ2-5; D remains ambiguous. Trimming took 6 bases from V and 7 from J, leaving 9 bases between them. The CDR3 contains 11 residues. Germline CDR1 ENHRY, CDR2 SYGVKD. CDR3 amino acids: CAIRSTGTQYF. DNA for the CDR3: TGTGCCATCAGGTCTACGGGGACCCAGTACTTC.

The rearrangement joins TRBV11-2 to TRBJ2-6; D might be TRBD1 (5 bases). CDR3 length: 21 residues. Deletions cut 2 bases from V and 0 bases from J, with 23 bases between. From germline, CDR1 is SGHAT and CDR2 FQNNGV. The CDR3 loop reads CASSLLPRRLGVNSGANVLTF. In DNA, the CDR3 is TGTGCCAGCAGCTTACTCCCCCGGCGGTTAGGGGTCAACTCTGGGGCCAACGTCCTGACTTTC.

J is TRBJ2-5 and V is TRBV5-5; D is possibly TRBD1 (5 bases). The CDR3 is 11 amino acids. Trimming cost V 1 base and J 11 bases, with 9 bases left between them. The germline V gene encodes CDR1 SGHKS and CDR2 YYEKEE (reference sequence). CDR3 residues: CASSLCGAQYF. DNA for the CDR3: TGTGCCAGCAGCTTGTGTGGGGCACAGTACTTC.

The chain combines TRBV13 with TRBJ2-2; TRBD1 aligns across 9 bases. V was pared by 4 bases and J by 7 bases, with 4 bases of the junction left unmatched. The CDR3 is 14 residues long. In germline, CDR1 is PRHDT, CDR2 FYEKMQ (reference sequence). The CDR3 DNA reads TGTGCCAGCAGCTCAAACAGGGGGCACGGGGAGCTGTTTTTT. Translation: CASSSNRGHGELFF.

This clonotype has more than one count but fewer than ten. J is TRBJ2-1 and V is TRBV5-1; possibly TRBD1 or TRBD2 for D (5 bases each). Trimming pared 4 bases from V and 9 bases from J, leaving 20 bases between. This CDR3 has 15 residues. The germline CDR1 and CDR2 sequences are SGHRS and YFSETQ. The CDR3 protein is CASSLGPRTLGEQFF. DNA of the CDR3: TGCGCCAGCAGCCTGGGACCCCGAACACTCGGTGAGCAGTTCTTC.

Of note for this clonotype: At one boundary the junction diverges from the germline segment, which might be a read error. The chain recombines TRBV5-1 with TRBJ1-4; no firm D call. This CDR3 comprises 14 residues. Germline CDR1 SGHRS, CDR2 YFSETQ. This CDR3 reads CASSLGGSNEKLFF. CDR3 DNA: TGTGCCAGCAGCCTAGGAGGGTCTAATGAAAAACTGTTTTTT.

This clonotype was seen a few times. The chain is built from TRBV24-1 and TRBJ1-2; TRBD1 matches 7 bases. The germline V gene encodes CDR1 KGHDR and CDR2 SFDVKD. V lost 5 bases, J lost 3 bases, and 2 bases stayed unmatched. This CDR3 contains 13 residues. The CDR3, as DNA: TGTGCCACCAGTGGGGGGACAGACTATGGCTACACCTTC. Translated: CATSGGTDYGYTF.

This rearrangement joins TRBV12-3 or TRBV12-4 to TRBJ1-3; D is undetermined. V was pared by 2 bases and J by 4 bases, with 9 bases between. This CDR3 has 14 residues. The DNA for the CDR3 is TGTGCCAGCAGTTTAATAGCTACAGGAAACACCATATATTTT. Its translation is CASSLIATGNTIYF.

For the CDR3, the DNA is TGTGCCAGCAGGACTAGCGGGGGGGCCCCGTACAATGAGCAGTTCTTC. Its protein is CASRTSGGAPYNEQFF. The chain is built from TRBV6-1 and TRBJ2-1; 14 bases agree with TRBD2. This CDR3 has 16 residues. Germline-derived CDR1 and CDR2 are MNHNS and SASEGT. With V trimmed by 6 bases and J by 4 bases, 5 bases remained unmatched.

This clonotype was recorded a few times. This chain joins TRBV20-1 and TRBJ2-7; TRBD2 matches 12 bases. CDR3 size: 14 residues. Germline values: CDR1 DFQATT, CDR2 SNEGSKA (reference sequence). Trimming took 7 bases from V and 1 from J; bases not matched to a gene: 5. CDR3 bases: TGCAGTGGGATCCTAGCGGGGGGGTCCTACGAGCAGTACTTC. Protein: CSGILAGGSYEQYF.

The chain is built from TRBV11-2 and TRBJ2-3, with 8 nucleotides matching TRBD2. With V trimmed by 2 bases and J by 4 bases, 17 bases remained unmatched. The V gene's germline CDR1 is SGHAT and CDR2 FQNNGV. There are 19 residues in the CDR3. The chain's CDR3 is CASSLHPSLGSGDPDTQYF. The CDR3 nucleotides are TGTGCCAGCAGCTTACACCCTTCCCTTGGTAGCGGGGACCCAGATACGCAGTATTTT.

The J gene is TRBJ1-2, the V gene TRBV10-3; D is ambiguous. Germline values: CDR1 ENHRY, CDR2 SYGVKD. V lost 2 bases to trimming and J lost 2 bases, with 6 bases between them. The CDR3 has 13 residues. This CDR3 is CAISEGINYGYTF. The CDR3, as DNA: TGTGCCATCAGTGAGGGCATCAACTATGGCTACACCTTC.

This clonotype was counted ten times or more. CDR3 DNA: TGCAGCGTTCTCCACAGTGGGAACACTGAAGCTTTCTTT. It specifies CSVLHSGNTEAFF. V gene TRBV29-1 combines with J gene TRBJ1-1; no firm D call. Germline assignment: CDR1 SQVTM and CDR2 ANQGSEA. There are 13 residues in the CDR3. Deletions cut 5 bases from V and 1 base from J, with 11 bases between.

CDR3 region: CASSPTSSYNSPLHF. CDR3 coding DNA: TGTGCCAGCTCACCGACAAGCTCCTATAATTCACCCCTCCACTTT. The chain links TRBV18 to TRBJ1-6; D not certain. Germline V gives CDR1 KGHSH, CDR2 LQKENI. The CDR3 sequence is 15 residues long. V lost 3 bases and J 0 bases, leaving 6 bases between the germline ends.

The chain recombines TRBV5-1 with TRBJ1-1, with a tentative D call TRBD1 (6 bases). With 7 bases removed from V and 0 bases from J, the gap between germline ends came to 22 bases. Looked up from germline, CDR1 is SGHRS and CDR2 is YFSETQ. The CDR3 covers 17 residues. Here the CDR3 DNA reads TGCGCCAGCCAGTTGGGGGGGCGCGCCGCGATGAACACTGAAGCTTTCTTT. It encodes CASQLGGRAAMNTEAFF. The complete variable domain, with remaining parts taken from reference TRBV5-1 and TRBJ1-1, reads KAGVTQTPRYLIKTRGQQVTLSCSPISGHRSVSWYQQTPGQGLQFLFEYFSETQRNKGNFPGRFSGRQFSNSRSEMNVSTLELGDSALYLCASQLGGRAAMNTEAFFGQGTRLTVV.

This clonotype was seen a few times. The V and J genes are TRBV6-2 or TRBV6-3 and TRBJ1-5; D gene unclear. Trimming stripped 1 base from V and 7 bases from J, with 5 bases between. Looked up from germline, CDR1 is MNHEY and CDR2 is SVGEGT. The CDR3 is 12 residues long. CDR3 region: CASSYYRQPQHF. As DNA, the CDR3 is TGTGCCAGCAGTTACTATCGGCAGCCCCAGCATTTT.

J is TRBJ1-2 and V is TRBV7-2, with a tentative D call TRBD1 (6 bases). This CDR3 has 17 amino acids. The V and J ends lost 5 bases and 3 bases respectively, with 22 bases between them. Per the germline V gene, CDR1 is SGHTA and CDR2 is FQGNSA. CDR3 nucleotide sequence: TGTGCCAGCAGCCTAAATGTTGGGGGGCGGGACGACTATGGCTACACCTTC. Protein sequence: CASSLNVGGRDDYGYTF.

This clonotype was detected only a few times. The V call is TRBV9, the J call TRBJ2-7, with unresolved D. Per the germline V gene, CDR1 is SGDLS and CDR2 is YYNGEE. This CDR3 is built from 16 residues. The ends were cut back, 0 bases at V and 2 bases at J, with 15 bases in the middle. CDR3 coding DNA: TGTGCCAGCAGCGTAGGGCCGAACGGCATGCCCTACGAGCAGTACTTC. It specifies CASSVGPNGMPYEQYF.

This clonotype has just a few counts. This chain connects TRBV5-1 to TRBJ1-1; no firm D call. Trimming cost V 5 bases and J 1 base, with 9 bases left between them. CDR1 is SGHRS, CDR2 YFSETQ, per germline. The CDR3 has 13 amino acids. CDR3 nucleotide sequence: TGCGCCAGCAGTCAAGCGGGGAACACTGAAGCTTTCTTT. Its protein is CASSQAGNTEAFF.

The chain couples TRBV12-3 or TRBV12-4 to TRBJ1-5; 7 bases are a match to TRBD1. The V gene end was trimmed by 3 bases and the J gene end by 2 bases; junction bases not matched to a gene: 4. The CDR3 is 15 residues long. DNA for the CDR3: TGTGCCAGCAGTTTGTCAGGACAGGGCAATCAGCCCCAGCATTTT. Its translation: CASSLSGQGNQPQHF.

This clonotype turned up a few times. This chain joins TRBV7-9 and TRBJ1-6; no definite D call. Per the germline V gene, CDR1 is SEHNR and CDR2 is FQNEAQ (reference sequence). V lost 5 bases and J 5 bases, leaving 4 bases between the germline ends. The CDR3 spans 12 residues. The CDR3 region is CASSQDNSPLHF. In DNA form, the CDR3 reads TGTGCCAGCAGCCAGGATAATTCACCCCTCCACTTT.

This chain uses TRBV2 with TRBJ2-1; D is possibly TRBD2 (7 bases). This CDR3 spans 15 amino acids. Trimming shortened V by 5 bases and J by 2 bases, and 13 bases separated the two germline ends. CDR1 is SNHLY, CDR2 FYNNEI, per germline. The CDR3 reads CASSSEGGPYNEQFF. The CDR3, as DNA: TGTGCCAGCAGTAGCGAGGGGGGGCCCTACAATGAGCAGTTCTTC.

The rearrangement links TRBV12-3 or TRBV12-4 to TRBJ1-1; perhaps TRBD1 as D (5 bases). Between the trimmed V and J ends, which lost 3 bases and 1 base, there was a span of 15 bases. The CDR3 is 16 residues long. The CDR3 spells CASSLGGAGTNTEAFF. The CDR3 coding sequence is TGTGCCAGCAGTTTGGGTGGGGCGGGGACGAACACTGAAGCTTTCTTT.

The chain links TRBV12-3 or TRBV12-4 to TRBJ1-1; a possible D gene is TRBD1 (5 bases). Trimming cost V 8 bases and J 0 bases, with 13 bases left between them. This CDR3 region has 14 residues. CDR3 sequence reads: CASHRGPLNTEAFF. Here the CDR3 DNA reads TGTGCCAGCCACCGGGGCCCGTTGAACACTGAAGCTTTCTTT.

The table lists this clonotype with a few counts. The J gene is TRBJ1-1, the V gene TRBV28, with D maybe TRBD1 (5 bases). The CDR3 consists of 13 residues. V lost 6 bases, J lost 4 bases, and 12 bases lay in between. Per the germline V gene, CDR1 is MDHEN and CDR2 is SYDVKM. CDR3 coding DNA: TGTGCCAGCAGCCCAGGGTGGGGCACTGAAGCTTTCTTT. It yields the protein CASSPGWGTEAFF. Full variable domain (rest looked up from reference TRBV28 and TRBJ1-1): DVKVTQSSRYLVKRTGEKVFLECVQDMDHENMFWYRQDPGLGLRLIYFSYDVKMKEKGDIPEGYSVSREKKERFSLILESASTNQTSMYLCASSPGWGTEAFFGQGTRLTVV.

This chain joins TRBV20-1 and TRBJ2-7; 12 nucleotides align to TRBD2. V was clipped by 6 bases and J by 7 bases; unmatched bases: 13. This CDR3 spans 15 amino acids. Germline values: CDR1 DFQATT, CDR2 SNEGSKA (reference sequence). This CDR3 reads CSALNRLAGVWEQYF. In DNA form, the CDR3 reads TGCAGTGCGCTTAATCGACTAGCGGGGGTCTGGGAGCAGTACTTC.

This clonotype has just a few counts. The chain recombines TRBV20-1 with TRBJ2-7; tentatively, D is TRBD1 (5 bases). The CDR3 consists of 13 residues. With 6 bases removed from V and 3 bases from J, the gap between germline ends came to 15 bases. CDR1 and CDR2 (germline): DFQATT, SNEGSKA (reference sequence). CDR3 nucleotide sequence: TGCAGTGCCCATCAGGGAAGGCACTACGAGCAGTACTTC. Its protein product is CSAHQGRHYEQYF.

The CDR3 loop is CASSEASRLAGGGETQYF. The CDR3 region has the DNA TGTGCCAGCAGTGAGGCCTCCCGACTAGCGGGGGGGGGAGAGACCCAGTACTTC. The rearrangement links TRBV2 to TRBJ2-5, with TRBD2 identical over 14 bases. The V segment lost 3 bases and the J segment 4 bases; nucleotides outside the gene matches: 10. The germline CDR1 and CDR2 sequences are SNHLY and FYNNEI. The CDR3 is 18 amino acids.

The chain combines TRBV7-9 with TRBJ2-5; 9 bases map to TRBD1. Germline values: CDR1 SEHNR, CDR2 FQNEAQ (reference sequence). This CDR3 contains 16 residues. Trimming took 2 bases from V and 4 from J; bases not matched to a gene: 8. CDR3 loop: CASSLTQQGAGETQYF. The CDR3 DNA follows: TGTGCCAGCAGCTTAACACAACAGGGGGCTGGAGAGACCCAGTACTTC.

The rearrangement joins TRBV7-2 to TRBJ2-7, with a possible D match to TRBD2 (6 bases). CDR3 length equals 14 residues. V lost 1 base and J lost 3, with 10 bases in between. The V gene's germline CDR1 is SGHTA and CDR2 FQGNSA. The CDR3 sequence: CASSLGDSLYEQYF. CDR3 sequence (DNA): TGTGCCAGCAGCTTAGGGGACTCGCTCTACGAGCAGTACTTC.

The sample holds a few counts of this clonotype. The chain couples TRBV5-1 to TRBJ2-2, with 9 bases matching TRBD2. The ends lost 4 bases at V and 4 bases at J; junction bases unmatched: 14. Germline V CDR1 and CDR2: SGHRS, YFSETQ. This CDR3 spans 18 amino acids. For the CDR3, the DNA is TGCGCCAGCAGCCCCCGGGGGCTAGCGGGGATGCCCACCGGGGAGCTGTTTTTT. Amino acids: CASSPRGLAGMPTGELFF. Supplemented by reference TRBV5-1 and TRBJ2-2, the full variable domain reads KAGVTQTPRYLIKTRGQQVTLSCSPISGHRSVSWYQQTPGQGLQFLFEYFSETQRNKGNFPGRFSGRQFSNSRSEMNVSTLELGDSALYLCASSPRGLAGMPTGELFFGEGSRLTVL.

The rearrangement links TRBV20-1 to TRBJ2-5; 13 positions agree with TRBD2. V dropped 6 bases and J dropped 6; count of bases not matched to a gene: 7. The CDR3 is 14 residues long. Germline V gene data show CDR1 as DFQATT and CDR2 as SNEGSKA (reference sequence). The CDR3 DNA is TGCAGTGCGCAGGGGACTAGCGGGGCGAAGACCCAGTACTTC. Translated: CSAQGTSGAKTQYF.